This TCR beta chain is drawn from a study of identical twins. CDR1 and CDR2 (germline): DFQATT, SNEGSKA (reference sequence). The CDR3 loop spans 15 amino acids. With 6 bases clipped from V and 0 bases from J, the junction kept 9 bases outside the gene matches. TCRdb called the 5' RACE reads again in MiXCR, with one record for every CDR3 protein. Of 700,000 or so distinct CDR3 sequences listed, 21% are singletons. Ten or more counts support this clonotype. The same specimen was also included in a second study, on T cells expressing NK-cell markers. From that report: The study drew TCR beta repertoires from sorted CD3+CD56+NKG2C+, CD3+CD56+NKG2C- and CD3+CD56-NKG2C+ T cells. Of eight sequenced donors, seven were HCMV-seropositive and one HCMV-seronegative. Several of the experiments relied on an anti-gamma-delta TCR antibody so that only alpha-beta TCR T cells were sorted.

The sequenced sample was PBMCs. This clonotype was obtained from a woman aged 18-29 years in good health. This chain connects TRBV20-1 to TRBJ2-3; 7 bases fit TRBD1. The CDR3, as DNA: TGCAGTGCCCAAAAACCGGGACAGAGCACAGATACGCAGTATTTT. Its translation is CSAQKPGQSTDTQYF.